The 21 T cell receptor beta chains in this list originate from one sample, sequenced in a study of cytomegalovirus exposure and HLA in healthy donors. The PCR ran on 60 Vbeta and 13 Jbeta primers. Clones were sequenced by immunoSEQ multiplex PCR, and TCRdb holds only the in-frame ones, with some missing. The sample shows approximately 150,000 clones, around four fifths of them seen only once. The source material was PBMCs. Receptor source: a man aged 45 to 65 in good health and CMV-seropositive.

V and J are TRBV5-1 and TRBJ2-4; perhaps TRBD1 as D (6 bases). Germline CDR1 and CDR2: SGHRS and YFSETQ. V was cut by 0 bases and J by 4 bases, with 14 bases left in between. The CDR3 totals 16 residues. This CDR3 is CASSLALGQSKNIQYF. DNA of the CDR3: TGCGCCAGCAGCTTGGCCCTAGGACAGAGTAAAAACATTCAGTACTTC.

This clone has just one count. V usage is TRBV19 and J usage is TRBJ2-6; 9 positions match TRBD1. The CDR3 length is 16 residues. The germline V gene has CDR1 LNHDA and CDR2 SQIVND (reference sequence). Trimming removed 11 bases from V and 0 bases from J; junction bases left unmatched: 8. The CDR3 DNA reads as TGTGCCGTAGGGACAGGGATGCCCTCTGGGGCCAACGTCCTGACTTTC. Translation gives CAVGTGMPSGANVLTF.

This rearrangement joins TRBV7-3 to TRBJ1-2; D may be TRBD1 (5 bases). The V end was cut by 4 bases, the J end by 6 bases, with 15 bases between. This CDR3 comprises 14 residues. CDR1 and CDR2 from the germline V gene are SGHTA and FQGTGA. CDR3 region: CASSWGGGNDGYTF. In DNA form, the CDR3 reads TGTGCCAGCAGCTGGGGTGGGGGGAATGATGGCTACACCTTC.

The chain is built from TRBV11-1 and TRBJ2-5; perhaps TRBD2 as D (7 bases). The length of the CDR3 is 13 residues. Germline loops: CDR1 SGHAT, CDR2 FQDESV (reference sequence). Trimming left V 8 bases short and J 5 bases short, with 15 bases between. CDR3 in amino acids: CASGGASGETQYF. The CDR3 DNA follows: TGTGCCAGCGGGGGGGCGAGTGGGGAGACCCAGTACTTC.

This chain links TRBV21-1 with TRBJ1-5; the DNA was not compared with TRBD1, the D call given in the table. TRBV21-1 is recorded as a pseudogene. This CDR3 spans 14 amino acids. CDR3 nucleotides: TGTGCCAGCAGCAGGGACAGGGTGGAGCAGCCCCAGCATTTT. Its protein is CASSRDRVEQPQHF.

The J gene is TRBJ2-1, the V gene TRBV7-2; 11 bases are a match to TRBD2. The V gene end was trimmed by 2 bases and the J gene end by 7 bases; junction bases not matched to a gene: 4. The CDR3 runs to 15 residues. Germline CDR1 is SGHTA and CDR2 is FQGNSA. The CDR3 sequence is CASSLIRLAGNEQFF. The CDR3 nucleotides read TGTGCCAGCAGCTTAATCCGACTAGCGGGGAATGAGCAGTTCTTC.

This chain connects TRBV7-2 to TRBJ2-1; TRBD1 matches at 9 bases. CDR3 length equals 16 residues. The J segment lost 3 bases and the V segment lost 1 base, leaving 4 bases of the junction unmatched. The germline V gene encodes CDR1 SGHTA and CDR2 FQGNSA. CDR3 protein: CASSLDGTGNYNEQFF. DNA for the CDR3: TGTGCCAGCAGCTTAGATGGGACAGGGAACTACAATGAGCAGTTCTTC.

V gene TRBV29-1 combines with J gene TRBJ1-2; no clear D. Germline V CDR1 and CDR2: SQVTM, ANQGSEA. The CDR3 contains 13 residues. Trimming took 3 bases from V and 1 from J, leaving 9 bases between them. CDR3 DNA sequence: TGCAGCGTTGAGAACAGATATAACTATGGCTACACCTTC. This encodes CSVENRYNYGYTF.

This rearrangement joins TRBV10-3 to TRBJ2-2, with 7 nucleotides matching TRBD1. Germline V gene lookup returns CDR1 ENHRY and CDR2 SYGVKD. This CDR3 contains 17 residues. V lost 6 bases, J lost 0 bases, and 10 bases stayed unmatched. CDR3 residues: CAIREDRYLSNTGELFF. The DNA for the CDR3 is TGTGCCATCAGGGAGGACAGGTACCTCTCGAACACCGGGGAGCTGTTTTTT.

This sequence joins TRBV10-1 and TRBJ1-2; the D gene is possibly TRBD1 (6 bases). The V gene lost 8 bases and the J gene lost 5 bases, with 15 bases spanning the gap. Germline V gene lookup returns CDR1 WNHNN and CDR2 SYGVQD (reference sequence). The CDR3 runs 13 residues. The CDR3 region has the DNA TGCGCCAGCGCGCAAGGACAGTGGTATGGCTACACCTTC. Protein product: CASAQGQWYGYTF.

The rearrangement links TRBV5-1 to TRBJ2-7; TRBD2 might be the D (6 bases). Per the germline V gene, CDR1 is SGHRS and CDR2 is YFSETQ. The CDR3 covers 13 residues. Trimming pared 5 bases from V and 7 bases from J, leaving 16 bases between. DNA of the CDR3: TGCGCCAGCAGACTCAACGCGGAGGGAGAGCAGTACTTC. Its translation is CASRLNAEGEQYF.

This clone was counted only a few times. J is TRBJ1-1 and V is TRBV5-1, with D tentatively TRBD1 (6 bases). Germline V gene sequence: CDR1 SGHRS, CDR2 YFSETQ. This CDR3 region has 13 residues. V was cut by 4 bases and J by 2 bases, with 9 bases left in between. The CDR3 sequence is CASSGQTNTEAFF. The DNA of the CDR3 is TGCGCCAGCAGCGGACAGACAAACACTGAAGCTTTCTTT.

The chain couples TRBV10-1 to TRBJ2-7; D is possibly TRBD1 (6 bases). Germline loops: CDR1 WNHNN, CDR2 SYGVQD (reference sequence). CDR3 length: 17 amino acids. Trimming left V 2 bases short and J 5 bases short, with 22 bases between. CDR3 loop: CASSEPQLRDKLNEQYF. The CDR3 DNA follows: TGCGCCAGCAGTGAGCCCCAATTACGGGACAAACTAAACGAGCAGTACTTC.

The J gene is TRBJ1-2, the V gene TRBV9; 11 positions agree with TRBD1. CDR3 length: 15 amino acids. Losses at the gene ends were 0 bases for V and 6 bases for J; bases not matched to a gene: 4. Germline V gene lookup returns CDR1 SGDLS and CDR2 YYNGEE. CDR3 DNA: TGTGCCAGCAGCGTAGCTTTGGGACAGGGGGATGGCTACACCTTC. It encodes CASSVALGQGDGYTF. The variable domain in full, with the rest retrieved from reference TRBV9 and TRBJ1-2, is DSGVTQTPKHLITATGQRVTLRCSPRSGDLSVYWYQQSLDQGLQFLIQYYNGEERAKGNILERFSAQQFPDLHSELNLSSLELGDSALYFCASSVALGQGDGYTFGSGTRLTVV.

This clone was recorded only once. This chain connects TRBV7-3 to TRBJ2-2; TRBD1 matches at 8 bases. Germline CDR1 is SGHTA and CDR2 is FQGTGA. The CDR3 consists of 15 residues. The V segment lost 4 bases and the J segment 2 bases; nucleotides outside the gene matches: 3. This chain's CDR3 is CASSSGGRNTGELFF. The CDR3 DNA is TGTGCCAGCAGCTCAGGGGGCCGAAACACCGGGGAGCTGTTTTTT. The entire variable domain, with the rest obtained from reference TRBV7-3 and TRBJ2-2, is as follows: GAGVSQTPSNKVTEKGKYVELRCDPISGHTALYWYRQSLGQGPEFLIYFQGTGAADDSGLPNDRFFAVRPEGSVSTLKIQRTERGDSAVYLCASSSGGRNTGELFFGEGSRLTVL.

This clone was detected once. This rearrangement joins TRBV12-5 to TRBJ2-1, with D tentatively TRBD2 (7 bases). Looked up from germline, CDR1 is LGHNT and CDR2 is FRNRAP. This CDR3 spans 14 amino acids. V lost 1 base and J lost 6, with 10 bases in between. CDR3 in DNA: TGTGCTAGTGGTTTGGCGGGGGGCTTCAATGAGCAGTTCTTC. It is translated as CASGLAGGFNEQFF. The full variable domain, in which reference TRBV12-5 and TRBJ2-1 provide the parts outside the CDR3, is DARVTQTPRHKVTEMGQEVTMRCQPILGHNTVFWYRQTMMQGLELLAYFRNRAPLDDSGMPKDRFSAEMPDATLATLKIQPSEPRDSAVYFCASGLAGGFNEQFFGPGTRLTVL.

The V and J genes are TRBV9 and TRBJ1-2, with TRBD1 as a possible D gene (6 bases). With 4 bases removed from V and 3 bases from J, the gap between germline ends came to 16 bases. The CDR3 sequence is 15 residues long. CDR1 is SGDLS and CDR2 is YYNGEE in the germline V gene. The CDR3 DNA sequence: TGTGCCAGCAGCACCAGACAGGCCTACGACTATGGCTACACCTTC. Amino acids: CASSTRQAYDYGYTF.

The chain has TRBV28 and TRBJ2-4, with 10 bases that match TRBD1. The length of the CDR3 is 15 residues. With 4 bases clipped from V and 8 bases from J, the junction kept 8 bases outside the gene matches. Germline loops: CDR1 MDHEN, CDR2 SYDVKM. For the CDR3, the DNA is TGTGCCAGCAGTTCCCCGGGACAGGGGATGCACATTCAGTACTTC. Amino acid sequence: CASSSPGQGMHIQYF.

The chain employs TRBV19 and TRBJ2-7, with 8 bases that match TRBD2. The junction had 11 bases not matched to a gene; V was cut back by 4 bases and J by 0 bases. The CDR3 length is 17 residues. The germline gives CDR1 LNHDA, CDR2 SQIVND (reference sequence). The DNA of the CDR3 is TGTGCCAGTAGTACCACCTTACTAGCGGAGACCTCCTACGAGCAGTACTTC. As protein: CASSTTLLAETSYEQYF.

The chain couples TRBV5-1 to TRBJ2-3; 12 bases fit TRBD2. The germline CDR1 and CDR2 sequences are SGHRS and YFSETQ. V dropped 7 bases and J dropped 4; count of bases not matched to a gene: 10. This CDR3 spans 16 amino acids. The CDR3 is CASSETLAGGADTQYF. The CDR3 nucleotides are TGCGCCAGCTCAGAAACACTAGCGGGGGGAGCAGATACGCAGTATTTT.

The gene calls are TRBV28 and TRBJ1-1; D may be TRBD1 (5 bases). The germline V gene encodes CDR1 MDHEN and CDR2 SYDVKM. The CDR3 extends over 15 amino acids. The ends were cut back, 4 bases at V and 0 bases at J, with 12 bases in the middle. CDR3 nucleotides: TGTGCCAGCAGTTCCGACAGCCTGATGAACACTGAAGCTTTCTTT. Its protein is CASSSDSLMNTEAFF.